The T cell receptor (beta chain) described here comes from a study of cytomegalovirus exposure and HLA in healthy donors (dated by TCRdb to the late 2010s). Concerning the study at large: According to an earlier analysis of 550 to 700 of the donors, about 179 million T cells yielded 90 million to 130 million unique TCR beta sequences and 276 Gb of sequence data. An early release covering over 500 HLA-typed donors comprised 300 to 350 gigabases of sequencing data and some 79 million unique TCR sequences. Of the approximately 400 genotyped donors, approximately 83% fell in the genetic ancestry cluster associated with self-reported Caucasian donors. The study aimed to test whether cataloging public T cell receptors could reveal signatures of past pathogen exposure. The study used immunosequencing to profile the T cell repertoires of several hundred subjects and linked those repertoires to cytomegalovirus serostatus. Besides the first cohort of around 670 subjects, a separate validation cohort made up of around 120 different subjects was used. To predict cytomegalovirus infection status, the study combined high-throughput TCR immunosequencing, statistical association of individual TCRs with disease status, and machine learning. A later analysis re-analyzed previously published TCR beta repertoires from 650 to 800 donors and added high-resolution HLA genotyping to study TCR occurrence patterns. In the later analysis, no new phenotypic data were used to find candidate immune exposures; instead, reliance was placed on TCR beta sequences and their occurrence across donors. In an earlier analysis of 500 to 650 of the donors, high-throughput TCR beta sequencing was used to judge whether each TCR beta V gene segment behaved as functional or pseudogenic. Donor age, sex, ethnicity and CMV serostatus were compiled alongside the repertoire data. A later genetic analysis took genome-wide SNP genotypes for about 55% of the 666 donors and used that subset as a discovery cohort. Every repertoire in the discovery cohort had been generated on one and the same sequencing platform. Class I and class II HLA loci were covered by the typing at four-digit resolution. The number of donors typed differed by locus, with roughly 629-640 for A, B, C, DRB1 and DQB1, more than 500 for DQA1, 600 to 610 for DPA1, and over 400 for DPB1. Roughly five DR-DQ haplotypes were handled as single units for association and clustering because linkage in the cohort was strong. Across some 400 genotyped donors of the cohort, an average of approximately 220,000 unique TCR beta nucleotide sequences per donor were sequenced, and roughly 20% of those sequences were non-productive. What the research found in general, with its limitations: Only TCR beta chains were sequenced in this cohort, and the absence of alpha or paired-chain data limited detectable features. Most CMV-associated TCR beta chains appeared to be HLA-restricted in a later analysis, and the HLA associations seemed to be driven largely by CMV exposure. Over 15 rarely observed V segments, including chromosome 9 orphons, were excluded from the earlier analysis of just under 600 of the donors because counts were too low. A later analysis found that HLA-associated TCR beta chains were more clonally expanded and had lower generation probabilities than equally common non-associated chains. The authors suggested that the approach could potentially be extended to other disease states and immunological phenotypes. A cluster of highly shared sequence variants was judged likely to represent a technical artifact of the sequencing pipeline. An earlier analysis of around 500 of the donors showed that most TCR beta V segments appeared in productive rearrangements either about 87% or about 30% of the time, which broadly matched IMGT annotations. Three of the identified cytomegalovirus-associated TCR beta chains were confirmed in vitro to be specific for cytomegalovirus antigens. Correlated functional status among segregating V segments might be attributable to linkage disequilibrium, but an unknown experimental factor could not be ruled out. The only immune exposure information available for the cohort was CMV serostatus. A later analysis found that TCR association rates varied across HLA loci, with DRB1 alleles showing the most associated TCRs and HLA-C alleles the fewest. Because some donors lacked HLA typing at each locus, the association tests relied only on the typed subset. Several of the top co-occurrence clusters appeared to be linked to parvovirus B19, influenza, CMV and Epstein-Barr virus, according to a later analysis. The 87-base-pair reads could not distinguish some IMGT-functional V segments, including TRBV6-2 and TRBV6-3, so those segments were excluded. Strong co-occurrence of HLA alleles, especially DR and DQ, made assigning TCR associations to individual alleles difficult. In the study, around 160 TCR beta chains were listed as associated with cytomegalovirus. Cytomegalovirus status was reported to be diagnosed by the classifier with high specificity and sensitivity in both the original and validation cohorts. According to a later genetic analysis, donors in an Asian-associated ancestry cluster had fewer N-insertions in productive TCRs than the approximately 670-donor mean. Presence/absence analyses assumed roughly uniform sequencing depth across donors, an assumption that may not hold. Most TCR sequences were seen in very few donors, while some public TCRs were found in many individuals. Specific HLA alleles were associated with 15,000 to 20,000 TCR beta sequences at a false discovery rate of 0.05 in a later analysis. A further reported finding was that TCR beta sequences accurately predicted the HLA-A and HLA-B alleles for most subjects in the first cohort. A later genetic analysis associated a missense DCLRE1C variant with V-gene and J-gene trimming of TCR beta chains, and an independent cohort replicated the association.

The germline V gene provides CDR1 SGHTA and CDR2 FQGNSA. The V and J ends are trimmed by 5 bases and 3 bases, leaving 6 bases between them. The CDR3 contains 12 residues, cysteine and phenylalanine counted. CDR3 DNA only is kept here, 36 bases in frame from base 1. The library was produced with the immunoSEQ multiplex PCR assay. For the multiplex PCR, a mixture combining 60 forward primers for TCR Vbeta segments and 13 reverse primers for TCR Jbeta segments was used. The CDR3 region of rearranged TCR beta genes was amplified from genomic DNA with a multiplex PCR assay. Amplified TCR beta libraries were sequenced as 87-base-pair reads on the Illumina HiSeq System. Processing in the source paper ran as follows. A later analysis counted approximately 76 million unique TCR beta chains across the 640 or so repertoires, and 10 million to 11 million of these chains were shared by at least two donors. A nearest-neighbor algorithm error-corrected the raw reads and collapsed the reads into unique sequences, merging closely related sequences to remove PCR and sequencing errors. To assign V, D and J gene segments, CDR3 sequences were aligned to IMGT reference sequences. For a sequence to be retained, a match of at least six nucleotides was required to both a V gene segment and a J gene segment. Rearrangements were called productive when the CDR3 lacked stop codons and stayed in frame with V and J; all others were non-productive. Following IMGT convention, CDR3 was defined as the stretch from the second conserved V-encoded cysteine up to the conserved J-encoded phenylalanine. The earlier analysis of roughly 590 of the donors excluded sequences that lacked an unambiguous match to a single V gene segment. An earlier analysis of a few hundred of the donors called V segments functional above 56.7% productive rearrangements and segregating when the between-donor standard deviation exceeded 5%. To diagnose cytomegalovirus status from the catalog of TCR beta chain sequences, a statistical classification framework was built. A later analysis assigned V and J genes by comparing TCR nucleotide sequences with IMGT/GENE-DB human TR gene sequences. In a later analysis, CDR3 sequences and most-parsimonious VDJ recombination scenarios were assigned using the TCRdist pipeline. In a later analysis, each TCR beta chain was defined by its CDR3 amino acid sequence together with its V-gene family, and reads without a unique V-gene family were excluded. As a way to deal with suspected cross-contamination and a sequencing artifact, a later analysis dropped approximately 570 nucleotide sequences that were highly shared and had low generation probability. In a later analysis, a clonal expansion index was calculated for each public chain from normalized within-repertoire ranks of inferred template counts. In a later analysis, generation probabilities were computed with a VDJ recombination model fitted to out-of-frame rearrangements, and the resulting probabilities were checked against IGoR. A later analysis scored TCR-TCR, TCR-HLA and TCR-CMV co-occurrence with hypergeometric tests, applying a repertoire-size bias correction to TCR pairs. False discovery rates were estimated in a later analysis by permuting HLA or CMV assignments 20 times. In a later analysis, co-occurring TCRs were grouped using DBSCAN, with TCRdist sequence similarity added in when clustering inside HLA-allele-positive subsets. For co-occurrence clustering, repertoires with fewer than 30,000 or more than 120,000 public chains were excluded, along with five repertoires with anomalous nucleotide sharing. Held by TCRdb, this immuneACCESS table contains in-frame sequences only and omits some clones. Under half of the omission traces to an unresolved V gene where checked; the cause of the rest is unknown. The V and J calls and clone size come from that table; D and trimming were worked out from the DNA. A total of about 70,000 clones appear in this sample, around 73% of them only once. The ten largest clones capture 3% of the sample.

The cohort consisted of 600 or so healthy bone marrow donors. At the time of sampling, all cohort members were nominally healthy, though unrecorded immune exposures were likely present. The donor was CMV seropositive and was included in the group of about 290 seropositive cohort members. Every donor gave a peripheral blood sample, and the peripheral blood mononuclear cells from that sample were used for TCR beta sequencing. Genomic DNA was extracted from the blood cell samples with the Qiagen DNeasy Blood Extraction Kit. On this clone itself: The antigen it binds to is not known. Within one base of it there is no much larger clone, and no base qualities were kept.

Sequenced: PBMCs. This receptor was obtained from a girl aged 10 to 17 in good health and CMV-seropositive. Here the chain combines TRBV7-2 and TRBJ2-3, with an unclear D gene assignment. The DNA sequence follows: TGTGCCAGCAGCCGACAAACAGATACGCAGTATTTT. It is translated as CASSRQTDTQYF.